A single sample gave rise to the 14 T cell receptor beta chains below, sequenced in a study of blood T cell repertoires in COVID-19. Measured with immunoSEQ multiplex PCR; TCRdb has only the in-frame clones, and not every one. The data show just over 300,000 clones, with around 90% seen just once and 3.5% to 4.5% held by the top ten. The sequenced sample consisted of PBMCs or T cells enriched from blood (not recorded which). The source is a woman aged 18 to 35 with acute COVID-19.

Turning to this clone: The junction departs from the called germline gene at one end, perhaps through a read error. The gene calls are TRBV2 and TRBJ1-6, with D possibly being TRBD1 (6 bases). Germline lookup yields CDR1 SNHLY and CDR2 FYNNEI. The CDR3 sequence is 14 residues long. For the CDR3, the DNA is TGTGCCAGCAGCGAAGCGGGGGGGCGTTCACCCCTCCACTTT. This gives the protein CASSEAGGRSPLHF.

This clone has just a few counts. The chain carries TRBV5-1 and TRBJ1-3, with D possibly being TRBD1 (5 bases). The CDR3 runs 15 residues. Trimming removed 4 bases at V and 3 bases at J, with 14 bases between. In germline, CDR1 is SGHRS, CDR2 YFSETQ. The CDR3 region is CASSLGQGHGNTIYF. CDR3 DNA sequence: TGCGCCAGCAGCCTGGGGCAGGGCCATGGAAACACCATATATTTT.

The V gene is TRBV6-5, the J gene TRBJ1-4, with no clear D. Trimming pared 5 bases from V and 7 bases from J, leaving 14 bases between. Germline loops: CDR1 MNHEY, CDR2 SVGAGI. CDR3 length: 14 amino acids. The CDR3 region has the DNA TGTGCCAGCAGTCCCTTTGCAGGCTCTGAAAAACTGTTTTTT. It is translated as CASSPFAGSEKLFF.

The CDR3 here is CASSVSSTHEQYF. DNA of the CDR3: TGTGCCAGCAGCGTATCTAGTACCCACGAGCAGTACTTC. J is TRBJ2-7 and V is TRBV9; D gene ambiguous. Per germline, CDR1 SGDLS and CDR2 YYNGEE. The CDR3 totals 13 residues. With 1 base removed from V and 5 bases from J, the gap between germline ends came to 10 bases.

The rearrangement joins TRBV7-9 to TRBJ2-7, with D possibly TRBD1 on 7 matching bases. V lost 1 base and J lost 4, with 14 bases in between. This CDR3 is 15 amino acids long. From germline, CDR1 is SEHNR and CDR2 FQNEAQ (reference sequence). In DNA form, the CDR3 reads TGTGCCAGCAGCTTAGTGGGCCAGGGGGGTTACGAGCAGTACTTC. This gives the protein CASSLVGQGGYEQYF.

CDR3 amino acids: CASPPPGQGGVNTEAFF. CDR3 DNA sequence: TGTGCCAGCCCCCCCCCGGGGCAGGGAGGTGTGAACACTGAAGCTTTCTTT. The chain joins TRBV5-4 to TRBJ1-1, with a possible D match to TRBD1 (5 bases). This CDR3 spans 17 amino acids. The ends were cut back, 7 bases at V and 0 bases at J, with 22 bases in the middle. Germline loops: CDR1 SGHNT, CDR2 YYREEE (reference sequence).

This clone showed up just once. In DNA, the CDR3 is TGTGCCAGCAGCTTAGGGAGACTAGTTTACACCGGGGAGCTGTTTTTT. This gives the protein CASSLGRLVYTGELFF. V usage is TRBV7-2 and J usage is TRBJ2-2; D might be TRBD2 (6 bases). With 1 base removed from V and 3 bases from J, the gap between germline ends came to 12 bases. From germline, CDR1 is SGHTA and CDR2 FQGNSA. The CDR3 contains 16 residues.

This sequence joins TRBV11-3 and TRBJ2-3; perhaps TRBD2 as D (6 bases). CDR3 length: 15 amino acids. With 4 bases removed from V and 0 bases from J, the gap between germline ends came to 11 bases. CDR1 is SGHNT, CDR2 YENEEA, per germline. CDR3 sequence (DNA): TGTGCCAGCAGCTCCCGGGAGCCTAGCACAGATACGCAGTATTTT. Translation gives CASSSREPSTDTQYF.

This clone has just one count. The chain is built from TRBV5-1 and TRBJ1-6; possible D gene TRBD1, 5 bases. CDR1 and CDR2 (germline): SGHRS, YFSETQ. V was pared by 2 bases and J by 6 bases, with 18 bases between. The CDR3 runs 17 residues. The CDR3 loop reads CASSFRMPGTFNSPLHF. The CDR3 region has the DNA TGCGCCAGCAGCTTTCGTATGCCTGGGACTTTTAATTCACCCCTCCACTTT.

This chain uses TRBV28 with TRBJ2-7; 7 bases map to TRBD2. This CDR3 spans 14 amino acids. Trimming took 4 bases from V and 0 from J; bases not matched to a gene: 3. Germline lookup yields CDR1 MDHEN and CDR2 SYDVKM. The CDR3 region has the DNA TGTGCCAGCAGTTCAAGCGGGACCTCCTACGAGCAGTACTTC. It translates to CASSSSGTSYEQYF.

The chain links TRBV2 to TRBJ2-1; the D is unclear. The V end was cut by 8 bases, the J end by 0 bases, with 8 bases between. This CDR3 has 13 residues. Germline lookup yields CDR1 SNHLY and CDR2 FYNNEI. In DNA form, the CDR3 reads TGTGCCAGCCTACTTCTCTCCTACAATGAGCAGTTCTTC. It is translated as CASLLLSYNEQFF. Full variable domain (outside the CDR3, taken from reference TRBV2 and TRBJ2-1): EPEVTQTPSHQVTQMGQEVILRCVPISNHLYFYWYRQILGQKVEFLVSFYNNEISEKSEIFDDQFSVERPDGSNFTLKIRSTKLEDSAMYFCASLLLSYNEQFFGPGTRLTVL.

The gene calls are TRBV2 and TRBJ1-1, with D uncertain. Germline values: CDR1 SNHLY, CDR2 FYNNEI. CDR3 length equals 15 residues. The V end lost 8 bases, the J end lost 1 base, and 17 bases lay between the germline ends. CDR3 bases: TGTGCCAGCTCCGATACGAGGTATTGGAACACTGAAGCTTTCTTT. It specifies CASSDTRYWNTEAFF.

The chain joins TRBV28 to TRBJ1-6; 8 positions match TRBD1. This CDR3 has 15 residues. Germline-derived CDR1 and CDR2 are MDHEN and SYDVKM. V lost 1 base to trimming and J lost 9 bases; unmatched junction nucleotides: 5. The DNA for the CDR3 is TGTGCCAGCAGTTTATACCGGACAGGGACTTCACCCCTCCACTTT. The encoded protein is CASSLYRTGTSPLHF.

V and J are TRBV9 and TRBJ2-7; D may be TRBD1 (6 bases). The germline gives CDR1 SGDLS, CDR2 YYNGEE. V lost 3 bases and J 3 bases, leaving 16 bases between the germline ends. This CDR3 contains 15 residues. This CDR3 reads CASSAKGTPFYEQYF. DNA of the CDR3: TGTGCCAGCAGCGCAAAAGGGACACCCTTCTACGAGCAGTACTTC.